This T cell receptor beta chain originates from a study of blood T cell repertoires in COVID-19. Study at large: COVID-19 samples, acute and convalescent, were from the United States, Italy and Spain.

Unmatched junction bases numbered 9, after V lost 6 bases and J lost 13 bases. The CDR3 has 13 residues. Germline CDR1 is MNHNY and CDR2 is SVGAGI (reference sequence). This table comes from immunoSEQ multiplex PCR, and its TCRdb copy is limited to in-frame clones, with some not included. The profile shows nearly 95,000 clones, 87% of them singletons. The source of this sequence is an elderly woman with acute or convalescent COVID-19. The chain carries TRBV6-6 and TRBJ2-7, with TRBD2 matching over 13 bases. Sequenced material: peripheral blood. CDR3 in amino acids: CASSSGLAGRDYF. Here the CDR3 DNA reads TGTGCCAGCAGCTCGGGACTAGCGGGACGTGACTACTTC.